The rows below give T cell receptor beta chains drawn from one sample of a study of cytomegalovirus exposure and HLA in healthy donors. TCRdb's copy holds only in-frame clones and misses some; the assay was immunoSEQ multiplex PCR. The data hold under 100,000 clones, with about 74% observed a single time. Sequencing used PBMCs. These receptor sequences come from a woman in her forties or fifties in good health and CMV-seropositive. The CDR3 runs from the conserved cysteine through the conserved F or W. A D gene is named only where the DNA matches it firmly. Size values are once, few and many counts, or a class for expanded clones, and some rows have none.

v_call	d_call	cdr3_length	j_call	clone_size	cdr3_aa	cdr3_nt
TRBV21-1	NA	15	TRBJ1-4	many	CASSTLGGANEKLFF	TGTGCCAGCAGCACGTTGGGGGGAGCTAATGAAAAACTGTTTTTT
TRBV4-2	NA	16	TRBJ1-6	NA	CASSQEGPLGNSPLHF	TGTGCCAGCAGCCAAGAGGGGCCGCTTGGAAATTCACCCCTCCACTTT
TRBV6-6	NA	13	TRBJ2-7	NA	CATSGQGSDEQYF	TGTGCCACCAGTGGTCAGGGCAGCGACGAGCAGTACTTC
TRBV5-1	NA	13	TRBJ1-1	once	CASGSLGATEAFF	TGCGCCAGCGGGTCCCTGGGGGCCACTGAAGCTTTCTTT
TRBV13	NA	14	TRBJ2-7	NA	CASSPGTGSNEQYF	TGTGCCAGCAGTCCCGGCACAGGGTCCAACGAGCAGTACTTC
TRBV7-8	TRBD1	16	TRBJ2-7	few	CASSLGLGQGAYEQYF	TGTGCCAGCAGCTTAGGTTTAGGGCAGGGGGCTTACGAGCAGTACTTC
TRBV5-1	TRBD1	15	TRBJ1-5	NA	CASSLEGQGSQPQHF	TGCGCCAGCAGCTTGGAAGGACAGGGAAGCCAGCCCCAGCATTTT
TRBV11-3	NA	12	TRBJ2-7	few	CASSRRGYEQYF	TGTGCCAGCAGCCGCAGGGGCTACGAGCAGTACTTC
TRBV29-1	NA	15	TRBJ2-7	once	CSVEGIAGTDYEQYF	TGCAGCGTTGAGGGGATCGCGGGGACAGACTACGAGCAGTACTTC
TRBV28	NA	16	TRBJ1-3	NA	CASSSRGGESGNTIYF	TGTGCCAGCAGCTCAAGGGGCGGGGAGTCTGGAAACACCATATATTTT
TRBV5-4	TRBD2	13	TRBJ2-7	NA	CASKREGAYEQYF	TGTGCCAGCAAGCGGGAGGGTGCCTACGAGCAGTACTTC
TRBV28	NA	12	TRBJ2-7	NA	CASRASQIEQYF	TGTGCCAGCAGGGCTAGCCAGATCGAGCAGTACTTC
TRBV5-4	NA	14	TRBJ1-1	few	CASSPGLINTEAFF	TGTGCCAGCAGCCCAGGCCTGATCAACACTGAAGCTTTCTTT
TRBV9	TRBD2	17	TRBJ2-1	NA	CASSALHGGSSYNEQFF	TGTGCCAGCAGCGCCCTCCACGGGGGGAGCTCCTACAATGAGCAGTTCTTC
TRBV28	NA	13	TRBJ1-4	NA	CASNQGMVEKLFF	TGTGCCAGCAATCAGGGGATGGTCGAAAAACTGTTTTTT
TRBV7-3	TRBD2	16	TRBJ2-5	once	CASSPGERGYQETQYF	TGTGCCAGCAGCCCCGGGGAGCGGGGGTACCAAGAGACCCAGTACTTC
TRBV29-1	TRBD1	10	TRBJ1-1	NA	CSVRGREAFF	TGCAGCGTGAGGGGGCGGGAAGCTTTCTTT
TRBV29-1	NA	14	TRBJ1-1	NA	CSVEGGAVNTEAFF	TGCAGCGTTGAGGGGGGGGCGGTGAACACTGAAGCTTTCTTT
TRBV4-2	TRBD1	15	TRBJ1-4	NA	CASSPPGGLGEKLFF	TGTGCCAGCAGCCCCCCAGGGGGGCTGGGTGAAAAACTGTTTTTT
TRBV5-1	NA	16	TRBJ2-6	NA	CASSLGPSSGANVLTF	TGCGCCAGCAGCTTGGGCCCAAGCTCGGGGGCCAACGTCCTGACTTTC
TRBV28	NA	15	TRBJ1-6	NA	CASSLSQGLNSPLHF	TGTGCCAGCAGTTTATCCCAGGGTTTAAATTCACCCCTCCACTTT
TRBV6-6	NA	15	TRBJ1-2	few	CAISESGESNYGYTF	TGTGCCATCAGTGAGTCGGGGGAGTCTAACTATGGCTACACCTTC
TRBV19	NA	13	TRBJ2-7	NA	CASSATQGYEQYF	TGTGCCAGTAGTGCCACCCAGGGCTACGAGCAGTACTTC
TRBV29-1	TRBD1	14	TRBJ2-7	NA	CSVAFSGGTYEQYF	TGCAGCGTTGCTTTTTCAGGGGGCACCTACGAGCAGTACTTC